This passage covers 31 T cell receptor beta chains from one sample sequenced in a study of type 1 regulatory T cells. TCRdb passed the reads through MiXCR, listing each CDR3 protein once. The repertoire holds about 2,400 distinct CDR3 sequences, with around 6.3% as singletons. Sequencing used CD4+ T cells, either the whole sample or a sorted fraction (not recorded which). These receptor sequences come from a human donor in good health.

By frequency in the sample, this clonotype is medium-sized. The chain is built from TRBV9 and TRBJ2-2; TRBD2 matches at 12 bases. Germline assignment: CDR1 SGDLS and CDR2 YYNGEE. V gave up 3 bases and J gave up 7 bases; unmatched junction bases: 10. The CDR3 consists of 17 residues. The CDR3, as DNA: TGTGCCAGCAGCGCCTACCTAGCGGGGGGGCGAAACGGGGAGCTGTTTTTT. Its translation: CASSAYLAGGRNGELFF.

This clonotype is categorized as medium-sized. J is TRBJ2-1 and V is TRBV12-3 or TRBV12-4, with 9 bases lining up with TRBD1. The CDR3 sequence is 16 residues long. Trimming at V came to 5 bases and at J to 4 bases, leaving 9 bases not matched to a gene. This CDR3 is CASSMGQGRDYNEQFF. The CDR3 DNA reads TGTGCCAGCAGTATGGGACAGGGAAGAGATTACAATGAGCAGTTCTTC.

This clonotype is judged medium-sized (0.01 to 0.1%). The V and J genes are TRBV7-9 and TRBJ2-7, with D perhaps TRBD1 (6 bases). Germline lookup yields CDR1 SEHNR and CDR2 FQNEAQ (reference sequence). This CDR3 spans 14 amino acids. Trimming stripped 1 base from V and 7 bases from J, with 14 bases between. The DNA for the CDR3 is TGTGCCAGCAGCTTAGGAGGGTATCAGGGGGAGCAGTACTTC. This sequence encodes CASSLGGYQGEQYF.

The chain uses TRBV7-2 and TRBJ1-1, with D possibly matching TRBD1 (5 bases). CDR3 length: 16 amino acids. V lost 1 base to trimming and J lost 1 base, with 13 bases between them. The germline V gene has CDR1 SGHTA and CDR2 FQGNSA. CDR3 sequence reads: CASSLGIGGWNTEAFF. DNA for the CDR3: TGTGCCAGCAGCTTAGGTATCGGGGGATGGAACACTGAAGCTTTCTTT.

This clonotype is medium-sized within its sample. The genes are TRBV19 and TRBJ1-2; the D is unclear. Trimming took 3 bases from V and 5 from J, leaving 7 bases between them. The CDR3 extends over 12 amino acids. CDR1 and CDR2 from the germline V gene are LNHDA and SQIVND (reference sequence). DNA for the CDR3: TGTGCCAGTAGTATGAAGACGTATGGCTACACCTTC. Its protein product is CASSMKTYGYTF.

This clonotype is labeled medium-sized. This chain connects TRBV20-1 to TRBJ2-3; D possibly uses TRBD1 or TRBD2 (5 bases each). The V gene's germline CDR1 is DFQATT and CDR2 SNEGSKA (reference sequence). This CDR3 is 15 amino acids long. Trimming took 4 bases from V and 1 from J, leaving 15 bases between them. CDR3 loop: CSAKTGPSGTDTQYF. CDR3 nucleotide sequence: TGCAGTGCTAAAACGGGGCCGTCGGGCACAGATACGCAGTATTTT.

This clonotype is medium-sized. The chain carries TRBV18 and TRBJ2-7, with TRBD1 matching over 10 bases. Germline V gene sequence: CDR1 KGHSH, CDR2 LQKENI. Losses at the gene ends were 0 bases for V and 1 base for J; bases not matched to a gene: 3. This CDR3 is 16 amino acids long. The CDR3 reads CASSPPGQGGSYEQYF. The CDR3 coding sequence is TGTGCCAGCTCACCACCCGGACAGGGGGGGTCCTACGAGCAGTACTTC.

By share, this clonotype counts as medium-sized. The chain links TRBV4-2 to TRBJ1-2, with D possibly matching TRBD1 (6 bases). V lost 1 base and J 5 bases, leaving 20 bases between the germline ends. The germline V gene has CDR1 LGHNA and CDR2 YNFKEQ. This CDR3 has 17 amino acids. The CDR3 protein is CASSQGLTGTSHYGYTF. CDR3 coding DNA: TGTGCCAGCAGCCAAGGATTAACCGGGACATCTCATTATGGCTACACCTTC.

On this clonotype itself: Sequence at one end of the junction differs from germline and may be a read error. This chain connects TRBV12-3 or TRBV12-4 to TRBJ2-1, with D uncertain. This CDR3 contains 16 residues. The CDR3: CASSFRAKSSYDEQFF. The CDR3 DNA sequence: TGTGCCAGCAGTTTCCGGGCAAAGAGCTCCTACGATGAGCAGTTCTTC.

By its share, this clonotype is medium-sized. The V call is TRBV5-6, the J call TRBJ1-1, with unresolved D. Germline assignment: CDR1 SGHDT and CDR2 YYEEEE. The V end lost 0 bases, the J end lost 4 bases, and 7 bases lay between the germline ends. The CDR3 extends over 13 amino acids. As DNA, the CDR3 is TGTGCCAGCAGCTTGGGCAGGCCCACTGAAGCTTTCTTT. It yields the protein CASSLGRPTEAFF.

This clonotype is medium-sized (0.01 to 0.1%) within its sample. This chain connects TRBV10-3 to TRBJ2-2, with 11 bases fitting TRBD2. J gave up 2 bases and V 6 bases, and 2 bases lay outside the gene matches. Germline CDR1 is ENHRY and CDR2 is SYGVKD. The CDR3 is made up of 15 amino acids. The CDR3 DNA reads as TGTGCCATCAGCGGGACTAGCGGCAACACCGGGGAGCTGTTTTTT. This gives the protein CAISGTSGNTGELFF.

This clonotype is labeled as medium-sized. The chain links TRBV7-2 to TRBJ2-1; a weak D match, TRBD2 (5 bases). Trimming took off 1 base at V and 10 bases at J, with 11 bases between the two ends. The CDR3 is made up of 13 amino acids. The germline V gene has CDR1 SGHTA and CDR2 FQGNSA. This chain's CDR3 is CASSLDPRGEQFF. CDR3 bases: TGTGCCAGCAGCTTAGACCCCCGCGGGGAGCAGTTCTTC.

This clonotype was seen more than once but under ten times. A much more abundant neighbour one base away suggests this may be a read error. This chain connects TRBV20-1 to TRBJ2-3, with D maybe TRBD2 (5 bases). The length of the CDR3 is 14 residues. V lost 3 bases and J 5 bases, leaving 15 bases between the germline ends. Germline values: CDR1 DFQATT, CDR2 SNEGSKA (reference sequence). The DNA of the CDR3 is TGCAGTGCTAGTCCCCTAGCTGGCATAGATACGCAGTATTTT. Protein product: CSASPLAGIDTQYF.

This clonotype is medium-sized (0.01 to 0.1%) in the sample. This chain connects TRBV3-1 to TRBJ1-2, with D maybe TRBD1 (6 bases). The ends were cut back, 5 bases at V and 2 bases at J, with 15 bases in the middle. The CDR3 has 15 residues. Germline CDR1 LGHDT, CDR2 YNNKEL (reference sequence). The CDR3 here is CASSIKWDTNYGYTF. CDR3 nucleotides: TGTGCCAGCAGCATCAAGTGGGACACCAACTATGGCTACACCTTC.

By proportion, this clonotype is medium-sized. This sequence joins TRBV12-3 or TRBV12-4 and TRBJ1-6; no firm D call. The CDR3 consists of 15 residues. The V and J ends lost 3 bases and 0 bases respectively, with 6 bases between them. CDR3 in amino acids: CASSFGSSYNSPLHF. CDR3 sequence (DNA): TGTGCCAGCAGTTTCGGTAGCTCCTATAATTCACCCCTCCACTTT.

By share of the sample, this clonotype is medium-sized (0.01 to 0.1%). The rearrangement links TRBV5-1 to TRBJ2-3, with TRBD2 matching over 7 bases. CDR1 is SGHRS, CDR2 YFSETQ, per germline. The length of the CDR3 is 15 residues. With 6 bases clipped from V and 4 bases from J, the junction kept 11 bases outside the gene matches. The CDR3 region is CASNPGLVVPDTQYF. The CDR3 nucleotides read TGCGCCAGCAATCCCGGACTAGTCGTTCCAGATACGCAGTATTTT.

This clonotype qualifies as medium-sized (0.01 to 0.1%). This chain uses TRBV7-3 with TRBJ2-1; D could derive from TRBD1 or TRBD2 (6 bases each). The CDR3 is made up of 14 amino acids. Germline values: CDR1 SGHTA, CDR2 FQGTGA. The V end was cut by 1 base, the J end by 5 bases, with 9 bases between. In nucleotides, the CDR3 is TGTGCCAGCAGCTTAAGGGGGGCCCACAATGAGCAGTTCTTC. Protein sequence: CASSLRGAHNEQFF.

This clonotype is labeled as medium-sized. This rearrangement joins TRBV20-1 to TRBJ2-3; TRBD2 aligns across 9 bases. V shed 0 bases, J shed 4 bases, and the junction held 14 bases outside the gene matches. This CDR3 has 18 residues. Germline CDR1 DFQATT, CDR2 SNEGSKA (reference sequence). The CDR3 is CSARDAKRAGGPADTQYF. Written as DNA, the CDR3 is TGCAGTGCTAGAGATGCTAAGAGGGCGGGGGGGCCGGCAGATACGCAGTATTTT.

Sample share makes this clonotype medium-sized. The chain recombines TRBV9 with TRBJ2-5; tentatively, D is TRBD2 (6 bases). Germline V CDR1 and CDR2: SGDLS, YYNGEE. Trimming stripped 0 bases from V and 5 bases from J, with 11 bases between. CDR3 length: 14 residues. CDR3 residues: CASSVGIGGETQYF. In DNA, the CDR3 is TGTGCCAGCAGCGTAGGGATTGGGGGGGAGACCCAGTACTTC.

In its sample, this clonotype is medium-sized (0.01 to 0.1%). Written as DNA, the CDR3 is TGCAGCGTTTCTCGGGGTTTCCGTCATTCCCCGATTGAAGCTTTCTTT. Its translation is CSVSRGFRHSPIEAFF. The genes are TRBV29-1 and TRBJ1-1; no clear D. Germline V gene lookup returns CDR1 SQVTM and CDR2 ANQGSEA. CDR3 size: 16 residues. V was trimmed by 5 bases and J by 7 bases, leaving 26 bases between them.

This clonotype was seen more than once but under ten times. This chain links TRBV3-2 with TRBJ2-7; whether TRBD1, the table's D call, matches the DNA was not checked. TRBV3-2 constitutes a pseudogene. The CDR3 runs to 15 residues. CDR3 sequence reads: CASSQRPGGCYEQYF. The DNA of the CDR3 is TGTGCCAGCAGTCAACGGCCGGGGGGGTGCTACGAGCAGTACTTC.

This clonotype counts as medium-sized. The chain carries TRBV29-1 and TRBJ2-1; 12 positions match TRBD2. Trimming cost V 7 bases and J 7 bases; bases outside gene matches: 5. Germline CDR1 SQVTM, CDR2 ANQGSEA. The CDR3 is 13 amino acids. CDR3 region: CSASLAGGNEQFF. In nucleotides, the CDR3 is TGCAGCGCCTCGCTAGCGGGGGGGAATGAGCAGTTCTTC.

By sample fraction, this clonotype is medium-sized. V and J are TRBV20-1 and TRBJ2-7, with D perhaps matching TRBD2 (6 bases). In germline, CDR1 is DFQATT, CDR2 SNEGSKA (reference sequence). This CDR3 comprises 15 residues. V gave up 3 bases and J gave up 6 bases, with 21 bases separating them. CDR3 DNA sequence: TGCAGTGCTAGCCTCCCCGGGACTCGAGGGGCCGAGCAGTACTTC. Protein: CSASLPGTRGAEQYF.

This clonotype has a single count. Sequence at one end of the junction differs from germline and may be a read error. This chain links TRBV20-1 with TRBJ2-1; TRBD2 matches 13 bases. CDR1 DFQATT and CDR2 SNEGSKA come from the germline V gene (reference sequence). The CDR3 contains 12 residues. As DNA, the CDR3 is TGCAGTACTAGCGGGGGGGCACATGAGCAGTTCTTC. This encodes CSTSGGAHEQFF.

This clonotype is medium-sized (0.01 to 0.1%). The chain uses TRBV2 and TRBJ2-2; 16 bases agree with TRBD2. J gave up 4 bases and V 4 bases, and 6 bases lay outside the gene matches. This CDR3 region has 18 residues. Germline values: CDR1 SNHLY, CDR2 FYNNEI. DNA for the CDR3: TGTGCCAGCAGTGCGGGACTAGCGGGGGGGCCGCGCACCGGGGAGCTGTTTTTT. Its translation is CASSAGLAGGPRTGELFF.

By frequency in the sample, this clonotype is medium-sized (0.01 to 0.1%). The chain combines TRBV5-8 with TRBJ2-7; 9 positions match TRBD1. The CDR3 runs to 14 residues. V dropped 4 bases and J dropped 2; count of bases not matched to a gene: 4. Germline V gives CDR1 SGHTS, CDR2 YDEGEE. The CDR3 sequence is CASSRTGETYEQYF. As DNA, the CDR3 is TGTGCCAGCAGCCGGACAGGGGAGACCTACGAGCAGTACTTC. Filled out from reference TRBV5-8 and TRBJ2-7, the complete variable domain reads EAGVTQSPTHLIKTRGQQATLRCSPISGHTSVYWYQQALGLGLQFLLWYDEGEERNRGNFPPRFSGRQFPNYSSELNVNALELEDSALYLCASSRTGETYEQYFGPGTRLTVT.

This clonotype is deemed medium-sized. This chain joins TRBV21-1 and TRBJ2-3; the D call TRBD2 from the table was never checked on the DNA. TRBV21-1 is a pseudogene locus. The CDR3 has 15 amino acids. In nucleotides, the CDR3 is TGTGCCAGCAGCCCCCGAGCGGGGGGGACAGATACGCAGTATTTT. Translating it yields CASSPRAGGTDTQYF.

This clonotype is medium-sized within its sample. The chain is built from TRBV7-2 and TRBJ1-2; D is unresolved. The V end lost 0 bases, the J end lost 5 bases, and 13 bases lay between the germline ends. Per the germline V gene, CDR1 is SGHTA and CDR2 is FQGNSA. The CDR3 covers 15 residues. The CDR3 spells CASSLARGEWYGYTF. The CDR3 nucleotides read TGTGCCAGCAGCTTAGCACGGGGAGAATGGTATGGCTACACCTTC.

This clonotype is medium-sized in the sample. V gene TRBV5-1 combines with J gene TRBJ2-2; D is perhaps TRBD2 (6 bases). From germline, CDR1 is SGHRS and CDR2 YFSETQ. V was shortened by 2 bases and J by 1 base, with 9 bases between the two germline ends. The CDR3 sequence is 15 residues long. The CDR3 loop is CASSFGGVNTGELFF. CDR3 coding DNA: TGCGCCAGCAGCTTTGGCGGGGTGAACACCGGGGAGCTGTTTTTT.

Judged by abundance, this clonotype is medium-sized. The J gene is TRBJ1-5, the V gene TRBV19; D unclear. V lost 5 bases, J lost 5 bases, and 10 bases lay in between. Germline V gene sequence: CDR1 LNHDA, CDR2 SQIVND (reference sequence). The CDR3 length is 13 residues. The CDR3 region is CASSPSRDQPQHF. DNA of the CDR3: TGTGCCAGTAGTCCCTCCCGGGATCAGCCCCAGCATTTT.

By its share, this clonotype is medium-sized. The gene calls are TRBV5-5 and TRBJ2-3, with 10 nucleotides matching TRBD2. The trim removed 5 bases at V and 5 bases at J, leaving 8 bases unmatched. Germline lookup yields CDR1 SGHKS and CDR2 YYEKEE (reference sequence). This CDR3 comprises 15 residues. CDR3 DNA: TGTGCCAGCAGACCAGCGGGGGGGCAGGTAGATACGCAGTATTTT. It encodes CASRPAGGQVDTQYF.